These T cell receptor beta chains were read from a single sample in a study of blood T cell repertoires in COVID-19. Using immunoSEQ multiplex PCR, the repertoire was profiled, and TCRdb retains in-frame clones only, with some absent. The sample holds fewer than 100,000 clones, around 87% seen once. Sample: peripheral blood. These receptors were collected from a woman of 80 years or more with acute or convalescent COVID-19. CDR3s include the opening cysteine and the closing phenylalanine or tryptophan. Each record gives: J gene, D gene, V gene, clone size, CDR3 DNA, CDR3 protein. D genes are given only for firm matches. Size is stated for part of the rows, as once, few or many counts, or as a class when the clone is expanded.

J: TRBJ1-6; D: TRBD1; V: TRBV19; size: -; DNA: TGTGCCAGTAGACCCGGGACAGGGAAGGGCTATAATTCACCCCTCCACTTT; CDR3: CASRPGTGKGYNSPLHF
J: TRBJ2-1; D: TRBD2; V: TRBV6-2/TRBV6-3; size: few; DNA: TGTGCCAGCAGTCAACCGGGACTACTCTCCTACAATGAGCAGTTCTTC; CDR3: CASSQPGLLSYNEQFF
J: TRBJ2-5; D: TRBD1; V: TRBV20-1; size: -; DNA: TGCAGCGAGGACAGGGGAGAGACCCAGTACTTC; CDR3: CSEDRGETQYF
J: TRBJ1-4; D: -; V: TRBV7-9; size: few; DNA: TGTGCCAGCAGCTTCCGACCCGACGGGGGTTTTGGGGAAAAACTGTTTTTT; CDR3: CASSFRPDGGFGEKLFF
J: TRBJ2-7; D: TRBD2; V: TRBV6-5; size: -; DNA: TGTGCCAGCACCGAATTAGCGGGGGGTCCCTACGAGCAGTACTTC; CDR3: CASTELAGGPYEQYF
J: TRBJ2-1; D: TRBD2; V: TRBV11-2; size: -; DNA: TGTGCCAGCAGCCCTAGTGGAGCGGGGGCCCTCTCCTACAATGAGCAGTTCTTC; CDR3: CASSPSGAGALSYNEQFF
J: TRBJ2-7; D: -; V: TRBV21-1; size: -; DNA: TGTGCCAGCAGCAGACCGCAGGACACAGGAGAATACGAGCAGTACTTC; CDR3: CASSRPQDTGEYEQYF
J: TRBJ2-1; D: -; V: TRBV12-3/TRBV12-4; size: -; DNA: TGTGCCAGCACCACCCAGGTCACCGAGCAGTTCTTC; CDR3: CASTTQVTEQFF
J: TRBJ1-6; D: -; V: TRBV7-9; size: once; DNA: TGTGCCAGCAGGAAGGGTGAAGGGTCCCCAGGGTCACCCCTCCACTTT; CDR3: CASRKGEGSPGSPLHF
J: TRBJ2-7; D: TRBD1; V: TRBV6-2/TRBV6-3; size: -; DNA: TGTGCCAGCAGTTCAACGACAGGGGGAAACTACGAGCAGTACTTC; CDR3: CASSSTTGGNYEQYF
J: TRBJ1-4; D: TRBD1; V: TRBV7-9; size: -; DNA: TGTGCCAGCAGCACCCGACAGGGTTATAATGAAAAACTGTTTTTT; CDR3: CASSTRQGYNEKLFF
J: TRBJ1-1; D: -; V: TRBV7-9; size: -; DNA: TGTGCCAGCAGCTTAATCCCCATGAACACTGAAGCTTTCTTT; CDR3: CASSLIPMNTEAFF
J: TRBJ2-5; D: -; V: TRBV7-6; size: once; DNA: TGTGCCAGCAGCTTGGCACAAGAGACCCAGTACTTC; CDR3: CASSLAQETQYF
J: TRBJ2-2; D: TRBD2; V: TRBV6-6; size: -; DNA: TGTGCCAGCAGTCCGACTAGCGTCGGCACCGGGGAGCTGTTTTTT; CDR3: CASSPTSVGTGELFF
J: TRBJ1-5; D: TRBD1; V: TRBV27; size: -; DNA: TGTGCCAGCAGTTCCGGACAGGGGAGCAATCAGCCCCAGCATTTT; CDR3: CASSSGQGSNQPQHF
J: TRBJ2-3; D: -; V: TRBV5-1; size: -; DNA: TGCGCCAGCAGCTTGTATGGAGAAGGCACAGATACGCAGTATTTT; CDR3: CASSLYGEGTDTQYF
J: TRBJ1-2; D: -; V: TRBV2; size: -; DNA: TGTGCCAGCAGTGAAATGATGGCTTCCTATGGCTACACCTTC; CDR3: CASSEMMASYGYTF
J: TRBJ1-4; D: TRBD1; V: TRBV12-5; size: -; DNA: TGTGCTAGTGGTTTGGGGCGGGACAGGGTTTTAGGTGCAAATGAAAAACTGTTTTTT; CDR3: CASGLGRDRVLGANEKLFF
J: TRBJ1-1; D: -; V: TRBV2; size: -; DNA: TGTGCCAGCAGTTCCACAGGGTTGAACACTGAAGCTTTCTTT; CDR3: CASSSTGLNTEAFF
J: TRBJ1-1; D: -; V: TRBV15; size: -; DNA: TGTGCCACCAGCAGAAGTGGCAGGAACACTGAAGCTTTCTTT; CDR3: CATSRSGRNTEAFF
J: TRBJ1-5; D: -; V: TRBV7-2; size: -; DNA: TGTGCCAGCAGCTTAGGATTAGATCAGCCCCAGCATTTT; CDR3: CASSLGLDQPQHF
J: TRBJ2-3; D: TRBD2; V: TRBV11-2; size: once; DNA: TGTGCCAGCAGCTTAAGCGGGAGGGCCCGGAACACAGATACGCAGTATTTT; CDR3: CASSLSGRARNTDTQYF
J: TRBJ2-7; D: -; V: TRBV7-9; size: -; DNA: TGTGCCAGCAGCTCCCCCGAGCGGGTAACCTACGAGCAGTACTTC; CDR3: CASSSPERVTYEQYF
J: TRBJ1-1; D: TRBD1; V: TRBV28; size: few; DNA: TGTGCCAGCAGTTCGCCGGGACAGAAGAACACTGAAGCTTTCTTT; CDR3: CASSSPGQKNTEAFF
J: TRBJ1-2; D: -; V: TRBV19; size: -; DNA: TGTGCCAGTAGTATAGTCTTGGCAGGGGTTGGCTACACCTTC; CDR3: CASSIVLAGVGYTF
J: TRBJ2-1; D: -; V: TRBV5-1; size: once; DNA: TGCGCCAGCAGCTTGACGGGTTCCGATGAGCAGTTCTTC; CDR3: CASSLTGSDEQFF
J: TRBJ2-3; D: TRBD2; V: TRBV6-2/TRBV6-3; size: few; DNA: TGTGCCAGCAGTAGACTCCGGATGCTGGCTGGCGGGGGGGCCTATACGCAGTATTTT; CDR3: CASSRLRMLAGGGAYTQYF
J: TRBJ2-1; D: -; V: TRBV7-7; size: -; DNA: TGTGCTAGCAGCTCGAGCGTAAGCTCCTACAATGAGCAGTTCTTC; CDR3: CASSSSVSSYNEQFF
J: TRBJ1-1; D: TRBD1; V: TRBV4-3; size: -; DNA: TGCGCCAGCAGCCTCCAGGGGGACGACACTGAAGCTTTCTTT; CDR3: CASSLQGDDTEAFF